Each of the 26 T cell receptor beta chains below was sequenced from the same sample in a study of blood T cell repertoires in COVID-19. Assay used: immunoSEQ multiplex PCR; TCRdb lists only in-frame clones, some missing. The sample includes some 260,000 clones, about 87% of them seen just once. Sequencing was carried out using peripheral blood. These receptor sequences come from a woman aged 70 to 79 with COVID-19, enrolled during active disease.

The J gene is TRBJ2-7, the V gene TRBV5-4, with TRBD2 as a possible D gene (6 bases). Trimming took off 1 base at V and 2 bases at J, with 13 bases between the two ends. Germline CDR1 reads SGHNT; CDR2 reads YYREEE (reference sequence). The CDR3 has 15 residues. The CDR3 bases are TGTGCCAGCAGCTTGATGCCGCGGGGAGCCTACGAGCAGTACTTC. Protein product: CASSLMPRGAYEQYF.

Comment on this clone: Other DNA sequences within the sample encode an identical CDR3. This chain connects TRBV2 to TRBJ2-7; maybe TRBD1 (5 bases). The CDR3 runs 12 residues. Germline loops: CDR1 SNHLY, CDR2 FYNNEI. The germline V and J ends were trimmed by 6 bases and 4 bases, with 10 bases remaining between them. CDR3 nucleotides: TGTGCCAGCAGCCCCCAGGGATACGAGCAGTACTTC. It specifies CASSPQGYEQYF.

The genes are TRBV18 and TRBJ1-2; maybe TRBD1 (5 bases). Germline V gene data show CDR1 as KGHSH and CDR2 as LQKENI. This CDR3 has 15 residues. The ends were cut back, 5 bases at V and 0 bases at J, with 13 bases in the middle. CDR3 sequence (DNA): TGTGCCAGCTCATCAGGGCAGGGATCTAACTATGGCTACACCTTC. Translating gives CASSSGQGSNYGYTF.

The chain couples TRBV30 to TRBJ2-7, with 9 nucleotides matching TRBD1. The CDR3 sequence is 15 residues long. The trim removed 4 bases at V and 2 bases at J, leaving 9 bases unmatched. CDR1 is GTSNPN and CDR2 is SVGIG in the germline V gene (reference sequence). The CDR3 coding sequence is TGTGCCTGGAACCCCGGACAGGGGAGAGCCTACGAGCAGTACTTC. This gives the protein CAWNPGQGRAYEQYF.

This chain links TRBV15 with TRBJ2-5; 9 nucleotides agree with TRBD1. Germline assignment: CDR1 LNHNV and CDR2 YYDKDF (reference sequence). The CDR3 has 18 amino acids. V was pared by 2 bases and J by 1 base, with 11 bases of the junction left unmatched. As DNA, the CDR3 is TGTGCCACCAGCAGATTTAGTACCGGGACAGGGTCCCAAGAGACCCAGTACTTC. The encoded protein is CATSRFSTGTGSQETQYF.

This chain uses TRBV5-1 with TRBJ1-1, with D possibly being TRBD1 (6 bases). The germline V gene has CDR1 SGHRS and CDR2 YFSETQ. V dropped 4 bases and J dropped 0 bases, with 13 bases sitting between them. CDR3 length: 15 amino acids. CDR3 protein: CASSGRQALNTEAFF. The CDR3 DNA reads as TGCGCCAGCAGCGGTAGACAGGCCCTGAACACTGAAGCTTTCTTT.

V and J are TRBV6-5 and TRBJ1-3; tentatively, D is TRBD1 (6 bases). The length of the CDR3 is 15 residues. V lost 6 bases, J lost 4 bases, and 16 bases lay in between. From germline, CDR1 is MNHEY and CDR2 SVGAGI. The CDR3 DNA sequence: TGTGCCAGCAGCAACACAGGGCTAATAGGAAACACCATATATTTT. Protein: CASSNTGLIGNTIYF.

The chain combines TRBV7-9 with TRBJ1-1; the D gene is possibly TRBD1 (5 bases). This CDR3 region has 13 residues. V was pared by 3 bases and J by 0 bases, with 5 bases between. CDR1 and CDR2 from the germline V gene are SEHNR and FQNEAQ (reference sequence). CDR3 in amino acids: CASSFRVNTEAFF. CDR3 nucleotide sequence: TGTGCCAGCAGCTTCAGGGTGAACACTGAAGCTTTCTTT.

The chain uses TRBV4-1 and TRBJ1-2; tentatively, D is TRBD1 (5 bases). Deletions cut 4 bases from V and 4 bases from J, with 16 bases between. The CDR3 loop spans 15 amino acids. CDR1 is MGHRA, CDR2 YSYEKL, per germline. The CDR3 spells CASSLSRGEGYGYTF. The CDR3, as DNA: TGCGCCAGCAGCCTCTCACGGGGGGAAGGCTATGGCTACACCTTC.

The CDR3, as DNA: TGTGCCAGCAGTCCCAGGGGTTACGGTGAAGCTTTCTTT. It codes for CASSPRGYGEAFF. The V gene is TRBV28, the J gene TRBJ1-1; possibly TRBD1 for D (6 bases). Trimming pared 5 bases from V and 7 bases from J, leaving 14 bases between. This CDR3 spans 13 amino acids. Germline CDR1 MDHEN, CDR2 SYDVKM.

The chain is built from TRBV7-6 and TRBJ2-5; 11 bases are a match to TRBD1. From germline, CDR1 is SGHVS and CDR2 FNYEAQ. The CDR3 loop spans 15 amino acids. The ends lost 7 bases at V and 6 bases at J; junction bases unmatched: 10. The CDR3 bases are TGTGCCAGCACCCGACCGGGACAGGGGGGCCAGACCCAGTACTTC. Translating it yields CASTRPGQGGQTQYF.

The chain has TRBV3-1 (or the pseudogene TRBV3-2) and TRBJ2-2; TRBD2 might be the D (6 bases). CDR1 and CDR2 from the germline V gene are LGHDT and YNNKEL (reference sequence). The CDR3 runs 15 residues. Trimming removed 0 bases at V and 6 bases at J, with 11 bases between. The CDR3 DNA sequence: TGTGCCAGCAGCCAAGATGGCGGGATCGCCGGGGAGCTGTTTTTT. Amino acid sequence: CASSQDGGIAGELFF.

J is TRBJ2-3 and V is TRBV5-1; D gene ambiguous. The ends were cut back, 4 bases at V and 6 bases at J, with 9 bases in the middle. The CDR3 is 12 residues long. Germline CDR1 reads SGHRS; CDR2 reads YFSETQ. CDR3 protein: CASSDLRDTQYF. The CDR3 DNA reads TGCGCCAGCAGCGATCTCCGGGATACGCAGTATTTT.

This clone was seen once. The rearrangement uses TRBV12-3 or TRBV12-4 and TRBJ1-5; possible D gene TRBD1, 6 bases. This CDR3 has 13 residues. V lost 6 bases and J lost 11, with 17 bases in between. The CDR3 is CASSTDSPKSQHF. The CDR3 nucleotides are TGTGCCAGCAGCACGGACAGCCCGAAGTCCCAGCATTTT.

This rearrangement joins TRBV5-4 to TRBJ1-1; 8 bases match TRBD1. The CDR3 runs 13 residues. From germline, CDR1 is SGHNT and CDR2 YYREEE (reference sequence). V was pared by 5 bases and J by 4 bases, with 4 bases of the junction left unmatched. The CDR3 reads CASRSGGVTEAFF. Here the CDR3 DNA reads TGTGCCAGCAGATCAGGGGGCGTCACTGAAGCTTTCTTT.

The CDR3 reads CASSINSAGYEQYF. CDR3 sequence (DNA): TGTGCCAGTAGTATTAATTCCGCAGGCTACGAGCAGTACTTC. The rearrangement joins TRBV19 to TRBJ2-7, with unresolved D. The CDR3 is made up of 14 amino acids. The germline gives CDR1 LNHDA, CDR2 SQIVND (reference sequence). Trimming shortened V by 3 bases and J by 3 bases, and 12 bases separated the two germline ends. Supplemented by reference TRBV19 and TRBJ2-7, the full variable domain reads DGGITQSPKYLFRKEGQNVTLSCEQNLNHDAMYWYRQDPGQGLRLIYYSQIVNDFQKGDIAEGYSVSREKKESFPLTVTSAQKNPTAFYLCASSINSAGYEQYFGPGTRLTVT.

The CDR3 protein is CASSWRRAGTGELFF. The CDR3 nucleotides are TGTGCCAGCAGCTGGCGGAGGGCGGGCACCGGGGAGCTGTTTTTT. The gene calls are TRBV7-2 and TRBJ2-2; tentative D call: TRBD2 (6 bases). Germline V CDR1 and CDR2: SGHTA, FQGNSA. The CDR3 is made up of 15 amino acids. Deletions cut 4 bases from V and 4 bases from J, with 13 bases between.

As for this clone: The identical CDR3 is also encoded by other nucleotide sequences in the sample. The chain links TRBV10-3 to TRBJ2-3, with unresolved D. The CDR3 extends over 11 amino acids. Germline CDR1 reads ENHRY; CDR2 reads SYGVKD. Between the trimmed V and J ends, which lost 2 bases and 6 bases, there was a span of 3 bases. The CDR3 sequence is CAISELDTQYF. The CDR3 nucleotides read TGTGCCATCAGTGAGCTGGATACGCAGTATTTT.

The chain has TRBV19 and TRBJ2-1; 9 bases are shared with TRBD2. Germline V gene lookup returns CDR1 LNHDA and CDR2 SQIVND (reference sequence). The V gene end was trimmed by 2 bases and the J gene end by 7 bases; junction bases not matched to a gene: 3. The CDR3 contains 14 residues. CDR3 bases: TGTGCCAGTAGTATACTAGCGGGACTGAATGAGCAGTTCTTC. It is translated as CASSILAGLNEQFF.

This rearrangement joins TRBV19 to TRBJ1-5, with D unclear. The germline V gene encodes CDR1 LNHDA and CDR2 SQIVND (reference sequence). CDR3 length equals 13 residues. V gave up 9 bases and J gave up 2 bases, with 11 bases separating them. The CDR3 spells CASQQSGNQPQHF. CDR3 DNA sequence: TGTGCCAGCCAACAGTCCGGCAATCAGCCCCAGCATTTT.

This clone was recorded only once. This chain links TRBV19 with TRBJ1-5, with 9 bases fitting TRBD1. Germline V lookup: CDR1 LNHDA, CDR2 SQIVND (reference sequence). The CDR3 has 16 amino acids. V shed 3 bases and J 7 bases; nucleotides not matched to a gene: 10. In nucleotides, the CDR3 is TGTGCCAGTAGTATTTCCAGGACAGGGGTTCCCCAGCCCCAGCATTTT. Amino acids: CASSISRTGVPQPQHF.

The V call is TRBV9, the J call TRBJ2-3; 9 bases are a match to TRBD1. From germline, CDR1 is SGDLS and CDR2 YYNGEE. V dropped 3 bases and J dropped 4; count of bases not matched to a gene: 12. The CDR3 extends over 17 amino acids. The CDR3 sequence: CASSALGLQGAADTQYF. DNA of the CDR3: TGTGCCAGCAGCGCCCTAGGGCTACAGGGGGCTGCAGATACGCAGTATTTT.

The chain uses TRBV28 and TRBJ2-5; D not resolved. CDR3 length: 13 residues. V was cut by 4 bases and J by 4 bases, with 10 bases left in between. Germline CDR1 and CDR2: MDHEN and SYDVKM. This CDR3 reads CASSSNSGETQYF. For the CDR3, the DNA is TGTGCCAGCAGTTCTAACAGTGGAGAGACCCAGTACTTC.

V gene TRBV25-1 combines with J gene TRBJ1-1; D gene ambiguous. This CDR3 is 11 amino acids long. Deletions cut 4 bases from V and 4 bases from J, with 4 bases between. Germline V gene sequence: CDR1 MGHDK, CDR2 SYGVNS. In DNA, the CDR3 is TGTGCCAGCAGTGGAGGCACTGAAGCTTTCTTT. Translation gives CASSGGTEAFF.

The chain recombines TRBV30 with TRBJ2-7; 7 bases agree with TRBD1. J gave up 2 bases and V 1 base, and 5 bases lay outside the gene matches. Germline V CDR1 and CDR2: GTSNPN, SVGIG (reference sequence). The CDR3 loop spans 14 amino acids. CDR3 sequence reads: CAWSDLGGPYEQYF. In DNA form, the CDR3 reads TGTGCCTGGAGTGATTTAGGGGGCCCCTACGAGCAGTACTTC.

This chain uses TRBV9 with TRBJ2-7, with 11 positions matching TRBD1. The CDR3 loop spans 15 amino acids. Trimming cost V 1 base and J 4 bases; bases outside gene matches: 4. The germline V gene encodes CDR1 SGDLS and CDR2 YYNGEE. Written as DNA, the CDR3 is TGTGCCAGCAGCGTATACGGGGACAGGGGGTACGAGCAGTACTTC. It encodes CASSVYGDRGYEQYF.